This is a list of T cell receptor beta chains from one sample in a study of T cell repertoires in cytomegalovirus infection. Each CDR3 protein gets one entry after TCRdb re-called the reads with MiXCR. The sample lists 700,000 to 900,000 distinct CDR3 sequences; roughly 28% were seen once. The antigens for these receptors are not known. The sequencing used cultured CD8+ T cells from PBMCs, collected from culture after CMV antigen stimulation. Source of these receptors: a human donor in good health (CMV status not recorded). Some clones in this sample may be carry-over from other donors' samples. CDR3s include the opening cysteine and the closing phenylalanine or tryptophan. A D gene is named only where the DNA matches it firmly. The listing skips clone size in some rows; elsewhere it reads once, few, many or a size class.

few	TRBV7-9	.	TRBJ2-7	TGTGCCAGCAGCCAGAGCGGCATTTACTACGAGCAGTACTTC	CASSQSGIYYEQYF
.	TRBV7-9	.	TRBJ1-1	TGTGCCAGCAGCTTGGTCCTCAGGAACACTGAAGCTTTCTTT	CASSLVLRNTEAFF
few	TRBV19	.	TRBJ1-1	TGTGCCACCAGATTAGGTGGCACTGAAGCTTTCTTT	CATRLGGTEAFF
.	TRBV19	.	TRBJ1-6	TGTGCCAGTAGGCCTCGAGGGGGGAAGAATTCACCCCTCCACTTT	CASRPRGGKNSPLHF
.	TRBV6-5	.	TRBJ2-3	TGTGCCAGCAGTTATTTAGGCCACACAGATACGCAGTATTTT	CASSYLGHTDTQYF
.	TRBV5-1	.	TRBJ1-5	TGCGCCAGCAGCTCCGAACCGGGGGGCAATCAGCCCCAGCATTTT	CASSSEPGGNQPQHF
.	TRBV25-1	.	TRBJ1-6	TGTGCCAGCAGTGAATCTAGAACAGGGAATTCACCCCTCCACTTT	CASSESRTGNSPLHF
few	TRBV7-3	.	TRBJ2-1	TGTGCCAGCAGCTTAAAGGAGGTCTGGGACTACAATGAGCAGTTCTTC	CASSLKEVWDYNEQFF
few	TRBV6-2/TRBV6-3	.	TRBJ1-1	TGTGCCAGCAGTTTACAGTACACTGAAGCTTTCTTT	CASSLQYTEAFF
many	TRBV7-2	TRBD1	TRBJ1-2	TGTGCCAGCAACCTTAACAGGGGCGGAGATAACTATGGCTACACCTTC	CASNLNRGGDNYGYTF
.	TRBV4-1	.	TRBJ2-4	TGCGCCAGCAGCCAAGAGGGAGGGGGCGTCAAAAACATTCAGTACTTC	CASSQEGGGVKNIQYF
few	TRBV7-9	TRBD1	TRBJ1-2	TGTGCCAGCAGCCTGCCGGGACAGGGAAACGCTAACTATGGCTACACCTTC	CASSLPGQGNANYGYTF
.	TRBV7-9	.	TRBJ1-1	TGTGCCAGCAGCGGGGAGGCTGAAGCTTTCTTT	CASSGEAEAFF
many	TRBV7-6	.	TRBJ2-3	TGTGCCAGCAGCTTCCGGGGGCGGGCTAGCACAGATACGCAGTATTTT	CASSFRGRASTDTQYF
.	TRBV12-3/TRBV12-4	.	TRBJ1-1	TGTGCCAGCAGTTTTAGGAGGGGGGAGGGTCGGCCTGAAGCTTTCTTT	CASSFRRGEGRPEAFF
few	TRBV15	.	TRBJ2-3	TGTGCCACCAGCAGGGTCACAGATACGCAGTATTTT	CATSRVTDTQYF
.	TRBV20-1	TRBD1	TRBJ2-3	TGCAGTGCTAGAGACCTCCGGGACAGCTCCACAGATACGCAGTATTTT	CSARDLRDSSTDTQYF
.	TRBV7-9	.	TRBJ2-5	TGTGCCAGCAGCCGCGAGGGGTTACAAGAGACCCAGTACTTC	CASSREGLQETQYF
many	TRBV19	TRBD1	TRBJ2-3	TGTGCCAGTAGTACCGGGACAGATTTAACAGATACGCAGTATTTT	CASSTGTDLTDTQYF
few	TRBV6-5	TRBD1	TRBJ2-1	TGTGCCAGCAGTCCTCAGGGGGTCGGCGGGGAGCAGTTCTTC	CASSPQGVGGEQFF
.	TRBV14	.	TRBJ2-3	TGTGCCAGCAGCCATGTTGGATCCCGGGATACGCAGTATTTT	CASSHVGSRDTQYF
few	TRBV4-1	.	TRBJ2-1	TGCGCCAGCAGCCGGAGGGGGGGCCGGGATGAGCAGTTCTTC	CASSRRGGRDEQFF
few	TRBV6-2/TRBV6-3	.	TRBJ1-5	TGTGCCAGCAGTTACTCGAGAAGAAAGCAGCCCCAGCATTTT	CASSYSRRKQPQHF
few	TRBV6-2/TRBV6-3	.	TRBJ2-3	TGTGCCAGCAGTCCTCGACAGGGACTCAACACAGATACGCAGTATTTT	CASSPRQGLNTDTQYF